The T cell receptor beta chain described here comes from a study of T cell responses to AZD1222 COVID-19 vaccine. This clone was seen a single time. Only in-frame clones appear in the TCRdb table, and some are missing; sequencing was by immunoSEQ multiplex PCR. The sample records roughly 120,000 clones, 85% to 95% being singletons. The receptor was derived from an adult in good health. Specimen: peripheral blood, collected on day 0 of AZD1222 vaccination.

The DNA for the CDR3 is TGTGCCAGCAGCGTAGGTGGTTTAGGCTACGAGCAGTACTTC. Amino acids: CASSVGGLGYEQYF. The rearrangement uses TRBV9 and TRBJ2-7, with unresolved D. There are 14 residues in the CDR3. Germline CDR1 SGDLS, CDR2 YYNGEE. Trimming stripped 0 bases from V and 3 bases from J, with 10 bases between.